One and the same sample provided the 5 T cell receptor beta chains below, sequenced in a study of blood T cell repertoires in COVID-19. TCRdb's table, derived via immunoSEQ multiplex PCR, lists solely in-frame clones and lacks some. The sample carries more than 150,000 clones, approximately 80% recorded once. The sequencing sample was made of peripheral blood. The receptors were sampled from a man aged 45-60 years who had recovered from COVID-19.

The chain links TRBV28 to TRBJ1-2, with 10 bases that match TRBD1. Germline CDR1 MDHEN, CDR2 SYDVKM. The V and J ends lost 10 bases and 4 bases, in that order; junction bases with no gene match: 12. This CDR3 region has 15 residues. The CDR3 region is CATKMPGQGIYGYTF. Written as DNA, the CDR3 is TGTGCCACCAAGATGCCGGGACAGGGGATCTATGGCTACACCTTC.

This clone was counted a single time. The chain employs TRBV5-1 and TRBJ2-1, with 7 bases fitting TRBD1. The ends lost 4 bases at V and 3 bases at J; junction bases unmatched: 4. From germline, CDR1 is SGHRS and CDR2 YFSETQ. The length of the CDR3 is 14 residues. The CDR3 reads CASSRGLGYNEQFF. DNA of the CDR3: TGCGCCAGCAGCAGGGGGCTAGGCTACAATGAGCAGTTCTTC.

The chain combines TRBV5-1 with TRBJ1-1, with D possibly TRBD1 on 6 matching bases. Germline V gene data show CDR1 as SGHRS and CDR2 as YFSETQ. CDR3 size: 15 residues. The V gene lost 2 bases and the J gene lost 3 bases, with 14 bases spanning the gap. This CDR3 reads CASSFLQGPDTEAFF. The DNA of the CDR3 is TGCGCCAGCAGCTTCCTTCAGGGGCCGGACACTGAAGCTTTCTTT.

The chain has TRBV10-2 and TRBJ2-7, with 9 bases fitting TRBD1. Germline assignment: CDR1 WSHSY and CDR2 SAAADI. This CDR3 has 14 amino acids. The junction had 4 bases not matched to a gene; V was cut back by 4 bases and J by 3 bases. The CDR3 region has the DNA TGCGCCAGCAGTGGGGACAGGGCCAACTACGAGCAGTACTTC. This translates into CASSGDRANYEQYF.

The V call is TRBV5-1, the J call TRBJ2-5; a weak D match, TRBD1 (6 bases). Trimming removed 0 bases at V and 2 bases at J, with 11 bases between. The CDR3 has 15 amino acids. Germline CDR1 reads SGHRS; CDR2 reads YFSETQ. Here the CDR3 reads CASSLEGTFQETQYF. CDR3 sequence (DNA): TGCGCCAGCAGCTTGGAGGGGACATTTCAAGAGACCCAGTACTTC.